The rows below give T cell receptor beta chains drawn from one sample of a study of T cells after yellow fever vaccination. From the 5' RACE reads, TCRdb called clonotypes with MiXCR, one entry per CDR3 protein. The profile shows hundreds of thousands of distinct CDR3 sequences, roughly 13% of them singletons. The sample in question was PBMCs, obtained on the day of the yellow fever booster vaccination. These receptor sequences come from a man aged 25 to 40 who received the YFV17D yellow fever vaccine. The conserved cysteine and the conserved F or W are not part of the CDR3 here.

j_call	cdr3_length	v_call	cdr3_aa
TRBJ2-3	12	TRBV20-1	SARVPGGTDTQY
TRBJ2-7	13	TRBV7-2	ASSLLGTTGRGLY
TRBJ1-5	12	TRBV21-1	ASSYSLGIQPQH
TRBJ2-2	14	TRBV20-1	SARPLVGPNTGELF
TRBJ2-1	14	TRBV7-8	ASSYLGRRTYNEQF
TRBJ2-7	13	TRBV7-9	ASSQKGTGAYEQY
TRBJ2-7	13	TRBV11-2	ASSLVVGGGPEQY
TRBJ2-4	16	TRBV4-3	ASSQDLGSGGGKNIQY
TRBJ2-1	12	TRBV28	ASSGTLAYNEQF
TRBJ2-3	15	TRBV3-1	ASSQDPGTGDTDTQY
TRBJ2-3	11	TRBV24-1	ATASGSTDTQY
TRBJ1-5	13	TRBV20-1	SAKPGGRGNQPQH
TRBJ1-2	10	TRBV20-1	SASVADYGYT
TRBJ2-1	11	TRBV6-1	ATGTGVLGEQF
TRBJ2-7	12	TRBV12-3/TRBV12-4	ASSLSTSFYEQY
TRBJ2-7	13	TRBV20-1	SARDGGTGIEEQY
TRBJ1-2	12	TRBV12-3/TRBV12-4	ASSSEGLDYGYT
TRBJ2-5	10	TRBV6-2/TRBV6-3	ASSYSRQTQY
TRBJ2-6	18	TRBV6-2/TRBV6-3	ASSYQASRAHSSGANVLT
TRBJ2-3	14	TRBV6-2/TRBV6-3	ASSRRASGSSDTQY
TRBJ2-3	13	TRBV12-3/TRBV12-4	ASPPPHRATDTQY
TRBJ1-2	10	TRBV30	AWSWSRSGYT
TRBJ2-3	13	TRBV7-9	ASTPGQVLGGTQY
TRBJ2-3	11	TRBV4-3	ASSPLQADTQY
TRBJ2-6	15	TRBV7-2	ASSFIGPADGANVLT
TRBJ2-7	12	TRBV4-3	ASSPDRGGYEQY
TRBJ2-2	13	TRBV20-1	SARDSSGSAGELF
TRBJ2-2	10	TRBV20-1	SARQGSGELF
TRBJ2-1	10	TRBV20-1	SARTSDYEQF
TRBJ2-7	10	TRBV12-3/TRBV12-4	ASSQEGSEQY
TRBJ2-3	15	TRBV20-1	SARAPLAGAETDTQY
TRBJ2-7	12	TRBV3-1	ASSRASGGYEQY
TRBJ1-1	11	TRBV27	ASSSIPLTEAF
TRBJ2-2	12	TRBV2	ASHLAANTGELF
TRBJ2-2	15	TRBV5-1	ASIPSGSGLNTGELF
TRBJ1-1	12	TRBV29-1	SVGTGTSGTEAF
TRBJ2-3	11	TRBV20-1	SAPSGNTDTQY
TRBJ1-5	10	TRBV19	ASSISNQPQH
TRBJ1-1	11	TRBV20-1	SARDQGAGEAF
TRBJ1-2	11	TRBV12-3/TRBV12-4	ASSLLSGYGYT
TRBJ1-6	13	TRBV12-3/TRBV12-4	ASSLSFSYNSPLH
TRBJ1-1	9	TRBV18	ASSPQTEAF
TRBJ2-7	11	TRBV7-9	ASSPSWALEQY
TRBJ2-5	11	TRBV11-3	ASSSGTEETQY
TRBJ2-2	14	TRBV6-5	ASSFQGARRTGELF
TRBJ1-6	16	TRBV5-1	ASSPGQSRDSYNSPLH
TRBJ2-1	12	TRBV5-1	ASTRTGGGDEQF
TRBJ2-5	13	TRBV7-3	ASSLNGRQQETQC
TRBJ2-4	15	TRBV12-3/TRBV12-4	ASSLPPGETAKNIQY
TRBJ2-1	13	TRBV5-5	ASSQSGLFRDEQF
TRBJ2-7	9	TRBV11-2	ASSNRDREY
TRBJ1-2	11	TRBV24-1	ATSEGTGYGYT
TRBJ2-2	10	TRBV28	ASSDSTGELF
TRBJ2-1	10	TRBV15	ATTRSYNEQF
TRBJ2-1	13	TRBV24-1	ATSDPRGSYNEQF
TRBJ1-5	11	TRBV6-6	ASSYYSDQPQH
TRBJ2-1	13	TRBV20-1	SPRGGASSYNEQF
TRBJ1-4	12	TRBV6-5	ASSLGRTNEKLF
TRBJ2-3	13	TRBV29-1	SVQLAGTSTDTQY